This TCR beta chain was identified during a study of cytomegalovirus exposure and HLA in healthy donors. This CDR3 comprises 21 residues. The germline CDR1 and CDR2 sequences are LNHDA and SQIVND (reference sequence). Germline trimming cut 4 bases from V and 0 bases from J; bases unmatched to any gene: 19. PCR used 60 Vbeta primers and 13 Jbeta primers. Assay used: immunoSEQ multiplex PCR; TCRdb lists only in-frame clones, some missing. The sample records approximately 90,000 clones, about 80% being singletons. Study conclusions and caveats: Later analysis identified about 18,000 TCR beta sequences associated with HLA alleles, using a false discovery rate threshold of 0.05. An analysis that came later showed most CMV-associated TCR beta chains appearing HLA-restricted. Presence/absence analyses took donor sequencing depth as roughly uniform.

As to this clone: Its matching antigen is unknown.

This TCR derives from a male donor in good health and CMV-seronegative. The V and J genes are TRBV19 and TRBJ1-5, with 9 nucleotides matching TRBD1. Sequenced input: PBMCs. CDR3 in amino acids: CASSRPPPQGALRSSNQPQHF. The CDR3, as DNA: TGTGCCAGTAGTAGACCACCCCCACAGGGGGCTCTCAGGTCTAGCAATCAGCCCCAGCATTTT.